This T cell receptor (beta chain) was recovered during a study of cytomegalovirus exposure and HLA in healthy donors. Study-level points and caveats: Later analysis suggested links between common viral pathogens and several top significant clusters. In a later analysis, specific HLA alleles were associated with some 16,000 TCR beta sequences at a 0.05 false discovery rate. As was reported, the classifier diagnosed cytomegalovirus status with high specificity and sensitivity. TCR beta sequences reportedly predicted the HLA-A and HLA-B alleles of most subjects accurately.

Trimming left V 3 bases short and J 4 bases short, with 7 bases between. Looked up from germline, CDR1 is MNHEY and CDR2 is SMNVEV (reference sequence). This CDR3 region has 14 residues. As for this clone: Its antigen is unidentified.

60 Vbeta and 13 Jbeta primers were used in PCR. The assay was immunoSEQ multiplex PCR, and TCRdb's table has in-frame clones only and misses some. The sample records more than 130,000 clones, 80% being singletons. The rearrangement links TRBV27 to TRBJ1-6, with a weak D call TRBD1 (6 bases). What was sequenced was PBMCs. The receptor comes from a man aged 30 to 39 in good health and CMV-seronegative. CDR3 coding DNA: TGTGCCAGCAGTTTCGGACAGTATAATTCACCCCTCCACTTT. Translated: CASSFGQYNSPLHF.